Below are 20 T cell receptor beta chains sequenced from a single sample in a study of T cells expressing NK-cell markers. TCRdb processed the 5' RACE reads again and assigns one entry to each CDR3 protein, with no DNA. The sample table sets out about 160,000 distinct CDR3 sequences. Specimen: blood T cells: a sorted CD56 or NKG2C T cell subset, CD4+ or CD8+ T cells, or bulk PBMC T cells (not recorded which). The receptors were gathered from a man aged 18-70 years in good health.

J is TRBJ2-1 and V is TRBV11-3; TCRdb returns TRBD1, unconfirmable since there is no DNA. Looked up from germline, CDR1 is SGHNT and CDR2 is YENEEA. The CDR3 has 13 residues. CDR3 residues: CASSARDANEQFF.

The V and J genes are TRBV11-1 and TRBJ2-5; the D call of TRBD2 rests on TCRdb alone, since no DNA is present to check it. Germline lookup yields CDR1 SGHAT and CDR2 FQDESV (reference sequence). The CDR3 is 16 amino acids. CDR3 loop: CASSLSPGLAGVDQYF.

The V call is TRBV4-1, the J call TRBJ2-7; TCRdb picks TRBD1, but there is no DNA to check that call. Germline V lookup: CDR1 MGHRA, CDR2 YSYEKL. CDR3 length: 16 residues. CDR3 amino acids: CASSQGPGQGAREQYF.

The genes are TRBV25-1 and TRBJ2-7; TCRdb's D call, TRBD1, is unchecked because there is no DNA. Per germline, CDR1 MGHDK and CDR2 SYGVNS. This CDR3 is built from 11 residues. The chain's CDR3 is CASSDGREQYF.

The rearrangement links TRBV5-1 to TRBJ2-1. This CDR3 comprises 12 residues. Germline CDR1 SGHRS, CDR2 YFSETQ. The CDR3 region is CASSLVLGEQFF.

The chain combines TRBV2 with TRBJ2-5; the D call of TRBD1 rests on TCRdb alone, since no DNA is present to check it. Germline values: CDR1 SNHLY, CDR2 FYNNEI. The length of the CDR3 is 16 residues. The CDR3 region is CASSESHWGNQETQYF.

The V gene is TRBV12-5, the J gene TRBJ2-1; TCRdb indicates TRBD1, and absent DNA this call remains unverified. The CDR3 is 13 residues long. Per the germline V gene, CDR1 is LGHNT and CDR2 is FRNRAP. The CDR3: CASGFPRGNEQFF.

The chain combines TRBV30 with TRBJ1-2; TCRdb's assignment of TRBD1 cannot be checked, as there is no DNA. The V gene's germline CDR1 is GTSNPN and CDR2 SVGIG (reference sequence). The CDR3 extends over 13 amino acids. CDR3 residues: CATDRDGNYGYTF.

The chain joins TRBV27 to TRBJ2-4; there is no DNA to check the TCRdb D call of TRBD2. This CDR3 is 12 amino acids long. Germline CDR1 reads MNHEY; CDR2 reads SMNVEV (reference sequence). CDR3 residues: CATREGPGIQYF.

This chain links TRBV7-9 with TRBJ2-1; the TRBD2 assignment by TCRdb is unverifiable without DNA. This CDR3 is built from 16 residues. CDR1 and CDR2 (germline): SEHNR, FQNEAQ (reference sequence). CDR3 region: CASSSPPLAGGNEQFF.

The CDR3 is CSGMTGAYGYTF. The chain joins TRBV29-1 to TRBJ1-2; the D call from TCRdb, TRBD1, cannot be confirmed without DNA. Germline loops: CDR1 SQVTM, CDR2 ANQGSEA. The CDR3 runs 12 residues.

This rearrangement joins TRBV27 to TRBJ2-6; absent DNA, TCRdb's TRBD1 call cannot be checked. CDR1 is MNHEY and CDR2 is SMNVEV in the germline V gene (reference sequence). The CDR3 extends over 16 amino acids. This CDR3 reads CASSVLTGAGANVLTF.

V gene TRBV15 combines with J gene TRBJ1-2; TCRdb designates TRBD1, a call that cannot be tested without DNA. CDR1 is LNHNV and CDR2 is YYDKDF in the germline V gene (reference sequence). The CDR3 extends over 17 amino acids. CDR3 residues: CATSRHRDRAANYGYTF.

The chain combines TRBV7-8 with TRBJ2-3; with no DNA, the TCRdb D assignment of TRBD1 cannot be verified. Germline V gives CDR1 SGHVS, CDR2 FQNEAQ. The CDR3 is 14 residues long. CDR3 residues: CASSLSTSRGGQYF. The variable domain in full, with the rest retrieved from reference TRBV7-8 and TRBJ2-3, is GAGVSQSPRYKVAKRGQDVALRCDPISGHVSLFWYQQALGQGPEFLTYFQNEAQLDKSGLPSDRFFAERPEGSVSTLKIQRTQQEDSAVYLCASSLSTSRGGQYFGPGTRLTVL.

The chain uses TRBV6-4 and TRBJ2-5. Germline CDR1 is MRHNA and CDR2 is SNTAGT. The CDR3 runs to 12 residues. CDR3: CASVPWVETQYF.

The chain employs TRBV7-9 and TRBJ1-5; absent DNA, TCRdb's TRBD1 call cannot be checked. The CDR3 consists of 15 residues. CDR1 and CDR2 from the germline V gene are SEHNR and FQNEAQ (reference sequence). CDR3 residues: CASSSTGASNQPQHF.

J is TRBJ2-3 and V is TRBV3-1; as DNA is missing, the TRBD2 call by TCRdb cannot be tested. CDR1 and CDR2 from the germline V gene are LGHDT and YNNKEL (reference sequence). The length of the CDR3 is 19 residues. CDR3 sequence reads: CASSQEALAGRYNTDTQYF.

This chain uses TRBV27 with TRBJ1-5; TCRdb indicates TRBD1, and absent DNA this call remains unverified. The CDR3 sequence is 16 residues long. Germline lookup yields CDR1 MNHEY and CDR2 SMNVEV (reference sequence). The CDR3 loop is CASSLVRGTGNQPQHF.

The chain carries TRBV9 and TRBJ2-7; there is no DNA to check the TCRdb D call of TRBD1. The germline V gene encodes CDR1 SGDLS and CDR2 YYNGEE. This CDR3 has 15 residues. The CDR3: CASSVHTTGIYEQYF.

The chain links TRBV28 to TRBJ2-2; the TCRdb call, TRBD1, lacks DNA for checking. The CDR3 has 14 amino acids. Germline V gene sequence: CDR1 MDHEN, CDR2 SYDVKM. The CDR3 is CASSFDREGGELFF.